Listed below are T cell receptor beta chains from one sample, sequenced in a study of cytomegalovirus exposure and HLA in healthy donors. Clones were read by immunoSEQ multiplex PCR, and TCRdb kept only the in-frame ones, dropping some. There are some 240,000 clones in the sample; about 78% occur only once, and 3.8% lies in the top ten. The sample taken for sequencing was PBMCs. Every receptor here comes from a male donor in good health and CMV-seronegative. Each CDR3 is given with its conserved first and last residue. The D gene is left open where the match is weak. Not every row has a clone size; where given, it reads once, few, many or a size class.

>NA|TRBJ2-3|TRBV20-1|10|NA
CSRDKDTQYF
TGCAGTAGGGACAAGGATACGCAGTATTTT
>NA|TRBJ2-3|TRBV7-2|13|NA
CAWRNRVTDTQYF
TGTGCCTGGCGGAACAGGGTCACAGATACGCAGTATTTT
>NA|TRBJ2-7|TRBV27|15|once
CASSLYRVTGYEQYF
TGTGCCAGCAGTTTATACAGGGTAACGGGCTACGAGCAGTACTTC
>TRBD1|TRBJ2-1|TRBV5-1|13|once
CASSLGQGHEQFF
TGCGCCAGCAGCCTCGGACAGGGCCATGAGCAGTTCTTC
>NA|TRBJ2-6|TRBV5-1|19|once
CASSLGQAGRLSGANVLTF
TGCGCCAGCAGCTTGGGGCAGGCAGGGCGACTCTCTGGGGCCAACGTCCTGACTTTC
>TRBD1|TRBJ1-5|TRBV7-2|15|NA
CASSSTGGGRQPQHF
TGTGCCAGCAGCTCGACAGGGGGTGGGCGTCAGCCCCAGCATTTT
>TRBD1|TRBJ2-7|TRBV30|14|NA
CAWSVDDRVVEQYF
TGTGCCTGGAGTGTAGACGACAGGGTCGTCGAGCAGTACTTC
>NA|TRBJ1-5|TRBV2|15|NA
CASSGPGGSHQPQHF
TGTGCCAGCAGCGGCCCGGGGGGGTCGCATCAGCCCCAGCATTTT
>NA|TRBJ1-5|TRBV7-9|17|NA
CASSLGSNRDSNQPQHF
TGTGCCAGCAGCTTAGGTTCAAACAGGGATAGCAATCAGCCCCAGCATTTT
>NA|TRBJ2-7|TRBV2|12|NA
CASTLILYEQYF
TGTGCCAGCACTCTTATACTTTACGAGCAGTACTTC
>NA|TRBJ2-3|TRBV7-6|12|once
CATRGSADTQYF
TGTGCCACCCGAGGTAGCGCAGATACGCAGTATTTT
>NA|TRBJ1-1|TRBV10-1|14|NA
CASSAAAGNTEAFF
TGCGCCAGCTCCGCAGCCGCAGGGAACACTGAAGCTTTCTTT
>NA|TRBJ2-5|TRBV18|14|NA
CASSLMDSQETQYF
TGTGCCAGCTCGCTAATGGACAGCCAAGAGACCCAGTACTTC
>NA|TRBJ1-5|TRBV7-6|9|NA
CAGPAPQHF
TGTGCCGGCCCCGCCCCCCAGCATTTT
>NA|TRBJ2-7|TRBV7-9|12|NA
CASSLEPGEQYF
TGTGCCAGCAGCTTGGAACCAGGGGAGCAGTACTTC
>NA|TRBJ1-6|TRBV30|16|NA
CAWDNTGSSYNSPLHF
TGTGCCTGGGACAATACAGGGAGCTCCTATAATTCACCCCTCCACTTT
>NA|TRBJ2-7|TRBV14|16|NA
CASSQDSQPSPYEQYF
TGTGCCAGCAGCCAAGATAGCCAGCCCTCTCCCTACGAGCAGTACTTC
>TRBD2|TRBJ2-5|TRBV19|15|once
CASRLSGRAWETQYF
TGTGCCAGCAGACTTAGCGGGAGGGCCTGGGAGACCCAGTACTTC
>TRBD1|TRBJ2-7|TRBV7-9|14|NA
CSSSFRDSPYEQYF
TGTTCCAGCAGCTTCCGGGACAGTCCCTACGAGCAGTACTTC
>TRBD1|TRBJ2-5|TRBV5-1|14|NA
CASSRQGAGETQYF
TGCGCCAGCAGCCGACAGGGGGCGGGAGAGACCCAGTACTTC
>TRBD2|TRBJ2-5|TRBV6-4|15|NA
CASSDLRPGGETQYF
TGTGCCAGCAGTGATTTGCGGCCGGGGGGAGAGACCCAGTACTTC
>TRBD1|TRBJ1-5|TRBV6-6|16|once
CASSYGSGQGTQPQHF
TGTGCCAGCAGTTACGGTTCCGGACAGGGCACTCAGCCCCAGCATTTT
>TRBD1|TRBJ2-5|TRBV6-6|14|NA
CASTNKGQGETQYF
TGTGCCAGCACCAACAAGGGACAGGGGGAGACCCAGTACTTC
>NA|TRBJ2-1|TRBV5-1|16|NA
CASSLLSQGSNNEQFF
TGCGCCAGCAGCTTACTTAGCCAGGGTTCAAACAATGAGCAGTTCTTC
>NA|TRBJ2-7|TRBV7-6|14|NA
CASSPSRAGPEQYF
TGTGCCAGCAGCCCATCAAGGGCAGGGCCCGAGCAGTACTTC
>TRBD2|TRBJ2-5|TRBV5-4|15|NA
CASSLVRESQETQYF
TGTGCCAGCAGCTTGGTGCGGGAGTCCCAAGAGACCCAGTACTTC
>TRBD2|TRBJ2-5|TRBV5-5|14|once
CASSLWGGQETQYF
TGTGCCAGCAGCTTGTGGGGGGGCCAAGAGACCCAGTACTTC
>NA|TRBJ1-1|TRBV30|11|NA
CAWQTGGWAFF
TGTGCCTGGCAAACGGGGGGGTGGGCTTTCTTT
>TRBD1|TRBJ1-5|TRBV7-8|15|NA
CASSLEGAGNQPQHF
TGTGCCAGCAGCTTAGAGGGGGCGGGCAATCAGCCCCAGCATTTT
>NA|TRBJ2-5|TRBV11-2|14|NA
CASLRSGRQETQYF
TGTGCCAGTCTTAGAAGCGGTCGCCAAGAGACCCAGTACTTC
>TRBD2|TRBJ2-2|TRBV10-1|16|NA
CASGHGLADNTGELFF
TGCGCCAGCGGACATGGACTAGCGGATAACACCGGGGAGCTGTTTTTT
>TRBD1|TRBJ2-7|TRBV29-1|18|NA
CSVESVGQGPLPAYEQYF
TGCAGCGTTGAATCGGTGGGACAGGGGCCTTTGCCGGCCTACGAGCAGTACTTC
>NA|TRBJ2-3|TRBV27|13|NA
CASSLASVDTQYF
TGTGCCAGCAGTTTAGCAAGCGTCGATACGCAGTATTTT
>NA|TRBJ2-1|TRBV27|16|NA
CASSLSSGNSYNEQFF
TGTGCCAGCAGTTTATCGTCAGGCAACTCCTACAATGAGCAGTTCTTC
>NA|TRBJ2-3|TRBV27|15|NA
CASSLADPSTDTQYF
TGTGCCAGCAGTCTTGCGGATCCTAGCACAGATACGCAGTATTTT
>TRBD1|TRBJ1-2|TRBV7-3|14|NA
CASSAGQGAYGYTF
TGTGCCAGCAGTGCCGGACAGGGTGCCTATGGCTACACCTTC
>TRBD2|TRBJ2-1|TRBV5-1|14|NA
CASSTRTSGTEQFF
TGCGCCAGCAGCACCCGGACTAGCGGGACCGAGCAGTTCTTC
>TRBD1|TRBJ2-7|TRBV11-2|11|NA
CASSNDREQYF
TGTGCCAGCAGTAACGACAGGGAACAGTACTTC
>TRBD1|TRBJ1-5|TRBV19|17|NA
CASSGRRGLRSNQPQHF
TGTGCCAGTAGTGGCCGGAGGGGGCTGAGGAGCAATCAGCCCCAGCATTTT
>NA|TRBJ1-2|TRBV6-5|12|few
CASSYAQGGYTF
TGTGCCAGCAGTTACGCGCAGGGGGGCTACACCTTC
>NA|TRBJ2-7|TRBV5-6|13|few
CASSLASSYEQYF
TGTGCCAGCAGCTTGGCTAGCTCCTACGAGCAGTACTTC
>NA|TRBJ1-3|TRBV30|13|NA
CAWSWRTGNTIYF
TGTGCCTGGAGTTGGCGGACTGGAAACACCATATATTTT
>NA|TRBJ2-1|TRBV5-8|17|NA
CASSLGGDPGSYNEQFF
TGTGCCAGCAGCTTGGGGGGCGACCCAGGCTCCTACAATGAGCAGTTCTTC
>TRBD1|TRBJ1-4|TRBV5-1|15|NA
CASSLRTGSTEKLFF
TGCGCCAGCAGCTTACGGACAGGCTCTACGGAAAAACTGTTTTTT
>TRBD2|TRBJ2-1|TRBV2|19|NA
CASSESSGRVRRSYNEQFF
TGTGCCAGCAGTGAATCTAGCGGGAGGGTCCGAAGGTCCTACAATGAGCAGTTCTTC
>TRBD1|TRBJ2-7|TRBV5-4|15|NA
CASSLLSGTAYEQYF
TGTGCCAGCAGCTTGCTTTCCGGGACAGCTTACGAGCAGTACTTC